Each of the 22 T cell receptor beta chains below was sequenced from the same sample in a study of Ad26.COV2.S vaccination and SARS-CoV-2 variants. Assay used: immunoSEQ multiplex PCR; TCRdb lists only in-frame clones, some missing. The sample records around 300,000 clones, around 89% being singletons. Treatment here: around 19 received Ad26.COV2.S at low or high dose, single or two shots; a few received placebo; per-sample allocation not given. It was on day 63 after the first vaccine or placebo injection that samples were taken. The sequenced sample was peripheral blood, obtained in a trial of Ad26.COV2.S vaccine versus placebo. These receptors were taken from a person aged 18 to 59 who received the Ad26.COV2.S COVID-19 vaccine or a placebo.

The rearrangement uses TRBV11-2 and TRBJ2-7; D gene ambiguous. Germline V lookup: CDR1 SGHAT, CDR2 FQNNGV. The CDR3 extends over 12 amino acids. Trimming took off 5 bases at V and 0 bases at J, with 5 bases between the two ends. CDR3 coding DNA: TGTGCCAGCAGCCTGAGCTCCTACGAGCAGTACTTC. The encoded protein is CASSLSSYEQYF.

The chain combines TRBV27 with TRBJ1-6, with D perhaps TRBD1 (6 bases). V was cut by 2 bases and J by 8 bases, with 10 bases left in between. Germline loops: CDR1 MNHEY, CDR2 SMNVEV (reference sequence). The length of the CDR3 is 14 residues. The CDR3 bases are TGTGCCAGCAGTTTACTAGGGGGGGATTCACCCCTCCACTTT. Translating it yields CASSLLGGDSPLHF.

The V call is TRBV5-1, the J call TRBJ2-7, with TRBD1 matching 9 bases. CDR3 size: 13 residues. Trimming took 6 bases from V and 7 from J; bases not matched to a gene: 8. CDR1 and CDR2 (germline): SGHRS, YFSETQ. CDR3 sequence (DNA): TGCGCCAGCAATAAACAGGGGGCAAGGGAGCAGTACTTC. Protein product: CASNKQGAREQYF. Based on the CDR3 plus reference TRBV5-1 and TRBJ2-7, the full variable domain is KAGVTQTPRYLIKTRGQQVTLSCSPISGHRSVSWYQQTPGQGLQFLFEYFSETQRNKGNFPGRFSGRQFSNSRSEMNVSTLELGDSALYLCASNKQGAREQYFGPGTRLTVT.

This chain uses TRBV19 with TRBJ1-5; a weak D match, TRBD1 (6 bases). Trimming took 5 bases from V and 4 from J, leaving 9 bases between them. Germline loops: CDR1 LNHDA, CDR2 SQIVND (reference sequence). CDR3 length equals 13 residues. CDR3 loop: CASSQDRNQPQHF. The CDR3 bases are TGTGCCAGTAGTCAGGACAGAAATCAGCCCCAGCATTTT.

The V call is TRBV10-3, the J call TRBJ1-3; D is ambiguous. V lost 7 bases and J 2 bases, leaving 15 bases between the germline ends. The CDR3 totals 15 residues. Germline lookup yields CDR1 ENHRY and CDR2 SYGVKD. DNA of the CDR3: TGTGCCATCACCAGCATCGGCCCTCCTGGAAACACCATATATTTT. Its translation is CAITSIGPPGNTIYF.

This clone was recorded a few times. This rearrangement joins TRBV7-9 to TRBJ1-4, with D possibly matching TRBD1 (6 bases). Per the germline V gene, CDR1 is SEHNR and CDR2 is FQNEAQ (reference sequence). V dropped 4 bases and J dropped 6 bases, with 21 bases sitting between them. This CDR3 contains 17 residues. CDR3 region: CASSSSRTARGDEKLFF. In DNA form, the CDR3 reads TGTGCCAGCAGCTCTTCAAGGACAGCCCGGGGGGATGAAAAACTGTTTTTT.

The chain uses TRBV5-1 and TRBJ2-3, with TRBD2 identical over 9 bases. V shed 0 bases, J shed 4 bases, and the junction held 6 bases outside the gene matches. The CDR3 loop spans 16 amino acids. From germline, CDR1 is SGHRS and CDR2 YFSETQ. The CDR3 is CASSLGVSGSSDTQYF. CDR3 bases: TGCGCCAGCAGCTTGGGTGTTAGCGGGAGCTCAGATACGCAGTATTTT.

The rearrangement uses TRBV19 and TRBJ1-2, with 7 bases identical to TRBD1. The CDR3 has 16 residues. Germline-derived CDR1 and CDR2 are LNHDA and SQIVND (reference sequence). V shed 5 bases, J shed 4 bases, and the junction held 13 bases outside the gene matches. CDR3 nucleotides: TGTGCCAGTAGTGCCCCGGGACAGCTCTCTATCTATGGCTACACCTTC. This gives the protein CASSAPGQLSIYGYTF.

This clone was seen more than once but under ten times. This chain links TRBV4-2 with TRBJ1-1; no clear D. Germline loops: CDR1 LGHNA, CDR2 YNFKEQ. V shed 3 bases and J shed 7 bases, with 9 bases lying between them. The CDR3 contains 12 residues. The CDR3 loop is CASSQKGFEAFF. DNA of the CDR3: TGTGCCAGCAGCCAGAAGGGCTTTGAAGCTTTCTTT.

V gene TRBV19 combines with J gene TRBJ2-1; 8 nucleotides line up with TRBD1. The germline CDR1 and CDR2 sequences are LNHDA and SQIVND (reference sequence). CDR3 length: 13 amino acids. V dropped 4 bases and J dropped 9; count of bases not matched to a gene: 5. The CDR3 DNA follows: TGTGCCAGTAGTACCCACAGGGGGACTGAGCAGTTCTTC. The encoded protein is CASSTHRGTEQFF.

The chain is built from TRBV12-5 and TRBJ2-3; no reliable D call. V dropped 7 bases and J dropped 2 bases, with 16 bases sitting between them. This CDR3 has 15 amino acids. CDR1 LGHNT and CDR2 FRNRAP come from the germline V gene. CDR3 in amino acids: CASVSPVSFTDTQYF. Here the CDR3 DNA reads TGTGCTAGTGTCAGTCCTGTTTCGTTCACAGATACGCAGTATTTT.

The chain uses TRBV5-5 and TRBJ1-4, with D perhaps TRBD1 (5 bases). The germline V and J ends were trimmed by 4 bases and 8 bases, with 15 bases remaining between them. Germline assignment: CDR1 SGHKS and CDR2 YYEKEE (reference sequence). This CDR3 spans 14 amino acids. CDR3 protein: CASSLQGRGEKLFF. The CDR3, as DNA: TGTGCCAGCAGCCTTCAGGGTAGAGGGGAAAAACTGTTTTTT. Based on the CDR3 plus reference TRBV5-5 and TRBJ1-4, the full variable domain is DAGVTQSPTHLIKTRGQQVTLRCSPISGHKSVSWYQQVLGQGPQFIFQYYEKEERGRGNFPDRFSARQFPNYSSELNVNALLLGDSALYLCASSLQGRGEKLFFGSGTQLSVL.

This chain's CDR3 is CASSLWAGRLPLHF. In DNA form, the CDR3 reads TGTGCCAGCAGCTTATGGGCAGGGAGGCTACCCCTCCACTTT. This rearrangement joins TRBV11-2 to TRBJ1-6; perhaps TRBD1 as D (5 bases). Germline CDR1 and CDR2: SGHAT and FQNNGV. The CDR3 sequence is 14 residues long. V was cut by 2 bases and J by 12 bases, with 14 bases left in between.

This clone appeared a few times. A read error likely explains this, since a far larger clone differs by one base. The J gene is TRBJ2-7, the V gene TRBV2; D remains unclear. The CDR3 sequence is 12 residues long. V lost 3 bases and J lost 1, with 4 bases in between. CDR1 is SNHLY and CDR2 is FYNNEI in the germline V gene. CDR3 nucleotide sequence: TGTGCCAGCAGTGACAGATCCTACGAGCAGTACTTC. Amino acid sequence: CASSDRSYEQYF.

The rearrangement links TRBV9 to TRBJ2-2; D remains ambiguous. Germline CDR1 SGDLS, CDR2 YYNGEE. The length of the CDR3 is 13 residues. V was trimmed by 6 bases and J by 4 bases, leaving 10 bases between them. The CDR3 DNA reads as TGTGCCAGCAATACAGAAGCCACCGGGGAGCTGTTTTTT. Protein: CASNTEATGELFF.

The rearrangement links TRBV2 to TRBJ1-2; possibly TRBD1 for D (6 bases). There are 13 residues in the CDR3. Per germline, CDR1 SNHLY and CDR2 FYNNEI. Deletions cut 3 bases from V and 6 bases from J, with 11 bases between. As DNA, the CDR3 is TGTGCCAGCAGTGAGGCTGGGGGCAATGGCTACACCTTC. Residues: CASSEAGGNGYTF.

Here the CDR3 DNA reads TGTGCCAGCATCCGGGACAGGGGGTATGGGACCATATATTTT. Protein product: CASIRDRGYGTIYF. The V gene is TRBV2, the J gene TRBJ1-3, with 11 bases fitting TRBD1. Germline V gene sequence: CDR1 SNHLY, CDR2 FYNNEI. Unmatched junction bases numbered 9, after V lost 7 bases and J lost 10 bases. The CDR3 length is 14 residues.

Written as DNA, the CDR3 is TGTGCCAGCAGTTTACTAAGAGGGGGCATTAACTATGGCTACACCTTC. It encodes CASSLLRGGINYGYTF. This chain links TRBV28 with TRBJ1-2; 7 nucleotides line up with TRBD1. Germline-derived CDR1 and CDR2 are MDHEN and SYDVKM. The CDR3 loop spans 16 amino acids. Losses at the gene ends were 2 bases for V and 1 base for J; bases not matched to a gene: 7.

The chain carries TRBV9 and TRBJ2-4, with TRBD2 matching over 13 bases. The CDR3 is made up of 17 amino acids. CDR1 and CDR2 (germline): SGDLS, YYNGEE. The ends lost 1 base at V and 9 bases at J; junction bases unmatched: 10. The CDR3 is CASSVSTGTSGNSIQYF. In nucleotides, the CDR3 is TGTGCCAGCAGCGTATCCACGGGGACTAGCGGGAATAGCATTCAGTACTTC.

The chain links TRBV5-8 to TRBJ2-7, with unresolved D. V was trimmed by 8 bases and J by 8 bases, leaving 11 bases between them. CDR3 length: 10 amino acids. Germline V gives CDR1 SGHTS, CDR2 YDEGEE. The CDR3 loop reads CASRSIQQYF. The CDR3, as DNA: TGTGCCAGTCGCTCTATCCAGCAGTACTTC.

The V gene is TRBV7-9, the J gene TRBJ2-2, with 8 bases that match TRBD1. The CDR3 contains 15 residues. Germline CDR1 is SEHNR and CDR2 is FQNEAQ (reference sequence). V trimming: 5 bases; J trimming: 10 bases; junction bases outside the gene matches: 12. CDR3 coding DNA: TGTGCCAGCAGCCACCGACAGGGGCAGTCTGAGGAGCTGTTTTTT. It specifies CASSHRQGQSEELFF.

About this clone itself: Other DNA sequences of this sample code for an identical CDR3. The V gene is TRBV7-9, the J gene TRBJ1-5; perhaps TRBD1 as D (6 bases). CDR1 and CDR2 (germline): SEHNR, FQNEAQ (reference sequence). CDR3 size: 13 residues. Trimming pared 5 bases from V and 5 bases from J, leaving 10 bases between. In DNA, the CDR3 is TGTGCCAGCAGCCCGACAGGAGATCAGCCCCAGCATTTT. Translation: CASSPTGDQPQHF.